This TCR beta chain was sequenced for a study of breast tumors, draining lymph nodes, adjacent tissues. From the multiplex PCR reads, TCRdb called clonotypes with MiXCR, one entry per CDR3 protein. The table has approximately 180,000 distinct CDR3 sequences, around 35% seen once. General study results and limits: The data were judged consistent with most tumor T cells coming from lymph node and expanding in tumor.

This clonotype was detected many times. What it binds is not known. Breast cancer patients provided tissue from their axillary draining lymph nodes. CDR1 is LGHNA, CDR2 YSLEER, per germline. The CDR3 runs to 14 residues. The V end was cut by 0 bases, the J end by 7 bases, with 13 bases between. The receptor comes from a female donor with breast cancer. Some clones in this sample may be carry-over from other donors' samples. The rearrangement joins TRBV4-3 to TRBJ2-7; D call uncertain. Specimen: axillary lymph node tissue. Here the CDR3 reads CASSQEGSYGEQYF. In nucleotides, the CDR3 is TGCGCCAGCAGCCAAGAGGGTAGCTACGGAGAGCAGTACTTC.